This T cell receptor (beta chain) was observed in a study of blood T cells in healthy people across ages. Trimming cost V 1 base and J 3 bases, with 9 bases left between them. Germline V gives CDR1 MRHNA, CDR2 SNTAGT. This CDR3 region has 14 residues. With a J-beta primer mix and a sample-barcoded 5' primer, a second PCR ran 7 to 11 cycles. TCRdb independently ran MiXCR on the 5' RACE reads; one entry per CDR3 protein. Of fewer than 750,000 distinct CDR3 sequences listed, 45% to 60% are singletons. Comments on this clonotype: Antigen unknown.

General study points: Relative to aged donors, long-lived donors carried more naive CD4+ cells and displayed higher diversity.

The clonotype comes from a woman of 80 years or more in good health. Input material: blood. V and J are TRBV6-4 and TRBJ1-2; D possibly corresponds to TRBD1 (5 bases). Here the CDR3 DNA reads TGTGCCAGCAGTGACTTGGGGGTACACTATGGCTACACCTTC. It codes for CASSDLGVHYGYTF.